This TCR beta chain originates from a study of blood T cells in healthy people across ages. Points from the study as a whole: TCR beta diversity, measured per million T cells, fell in a roughly linear way with age.

Combining a sample-barcoded 5' primer with a J-beta primer mix, a second PCR ran for 7 to 11 cycles. Each of the cDNA molecules was tagged by a template-switch adaptor with 12 random nucleotides. TCRdb re-called the 5' RACE reads through MiXCR, storing one row per CDR3 protein. The table has 1,300,000 or so distinct CDR3 sequences, approximately 59% seen once. About this clonotype itself: As yet, its antigen is unknown.

The CDR3 runs to 10 residues. Per germline, CDR1 SQVTM and CDR2 ANQGSEA. The germline V and J ends were trimmed by 7 bases and 11 bases, with 14 bases remaining between them. The chain recombines TRBV29-1 with TRBJ2-5; D is unresolved. This receptor was identified in a man between 18 and 35 years old in good health. Sequenced sample: blood. This CDR3 reads CSAGATEQYF. DNA of the CDR3: TGCAGCGCCGGAGCTACGGAGCAGTACTTC.